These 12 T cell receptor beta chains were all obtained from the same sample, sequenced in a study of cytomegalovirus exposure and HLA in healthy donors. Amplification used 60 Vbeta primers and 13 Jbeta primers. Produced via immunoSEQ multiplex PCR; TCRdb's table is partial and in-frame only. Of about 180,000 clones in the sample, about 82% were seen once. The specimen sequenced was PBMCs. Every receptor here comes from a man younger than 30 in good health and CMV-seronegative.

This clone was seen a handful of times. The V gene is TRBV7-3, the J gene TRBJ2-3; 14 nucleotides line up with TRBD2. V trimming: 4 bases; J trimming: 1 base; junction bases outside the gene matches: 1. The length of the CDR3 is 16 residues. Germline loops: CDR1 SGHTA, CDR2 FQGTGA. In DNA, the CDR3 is TGTGCCAGCAGCTCGGGACTAGCGGGGGGCACAGATACGCAGTATTTT. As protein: CASSSGLAGGTDTQYF.

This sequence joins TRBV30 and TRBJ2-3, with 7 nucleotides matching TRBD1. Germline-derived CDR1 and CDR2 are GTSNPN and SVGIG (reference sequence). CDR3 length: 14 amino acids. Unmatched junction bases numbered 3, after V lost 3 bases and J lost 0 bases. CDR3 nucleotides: TGTGCCTGGAGCCGACAGGGAAGCACAGATACGCAGTATTTT. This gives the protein CAWSRQGSTDTQYF. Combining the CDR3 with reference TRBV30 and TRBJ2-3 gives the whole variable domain SQTIHQWPATLVQPVGSPLSLECTVEGTSNPNLYWYRQAAGRGLQLLFYSVGIGQISSEVPQNLSASRPQDRQFILSSKKLLLSDSGFYLCAWSRQGSTDTQYFGPGTRLTVL.

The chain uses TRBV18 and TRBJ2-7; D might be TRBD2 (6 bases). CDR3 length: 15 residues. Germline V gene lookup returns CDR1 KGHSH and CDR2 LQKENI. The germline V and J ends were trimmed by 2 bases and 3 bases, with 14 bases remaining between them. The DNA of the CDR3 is TGTGCCAGCTCACCAGTTGGGGGGACCCACTACGAGCAGTACTTC. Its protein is CASSPVGGTHYEQYF.

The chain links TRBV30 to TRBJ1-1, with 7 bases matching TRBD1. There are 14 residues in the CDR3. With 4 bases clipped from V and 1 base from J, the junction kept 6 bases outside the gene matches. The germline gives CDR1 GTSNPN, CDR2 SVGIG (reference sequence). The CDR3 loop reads CAWKTGTENTEAFF. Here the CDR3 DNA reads TGTGCCTGGAAAACCGGGACAGAGAACACTGAAGCTTTCTTT.

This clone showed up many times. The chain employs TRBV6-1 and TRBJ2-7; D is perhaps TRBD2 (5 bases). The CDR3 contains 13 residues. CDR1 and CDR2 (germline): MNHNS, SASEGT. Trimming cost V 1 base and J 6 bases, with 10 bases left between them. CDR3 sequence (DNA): TGTGCCAGCAGTGAAGGAGGGCATCTCGAGCAGTACTTC. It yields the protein CASSEGGHLEQYF.

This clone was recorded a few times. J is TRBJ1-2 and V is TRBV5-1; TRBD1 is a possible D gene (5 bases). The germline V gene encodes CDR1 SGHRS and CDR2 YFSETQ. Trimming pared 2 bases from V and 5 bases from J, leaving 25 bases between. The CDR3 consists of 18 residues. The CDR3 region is CASSFPIRDSSRKYGYTF. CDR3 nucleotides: TGCGCCAGCAGCTTTCCCATACGGGACTCAAGCAGGAAGTATGGCTACACCTTC.

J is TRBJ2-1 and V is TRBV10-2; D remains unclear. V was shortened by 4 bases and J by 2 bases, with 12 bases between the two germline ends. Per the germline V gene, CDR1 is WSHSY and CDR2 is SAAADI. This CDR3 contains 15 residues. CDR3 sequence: CASSVVSVPYNEQFF. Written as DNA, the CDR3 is TGCGCCAGCAGTGTGGTGAGCGTCCCCTACAATGAGCAGTTCTTC.

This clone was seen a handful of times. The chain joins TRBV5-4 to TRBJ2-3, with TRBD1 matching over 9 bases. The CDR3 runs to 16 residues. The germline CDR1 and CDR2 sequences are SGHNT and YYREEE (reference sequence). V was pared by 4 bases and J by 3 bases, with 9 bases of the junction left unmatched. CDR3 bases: TGTGCCAGCAGCCCTTACAGGGGGCGGGGTACAGATACGCAGTATTTT. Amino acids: CASSPYRGRGTDTQYF.

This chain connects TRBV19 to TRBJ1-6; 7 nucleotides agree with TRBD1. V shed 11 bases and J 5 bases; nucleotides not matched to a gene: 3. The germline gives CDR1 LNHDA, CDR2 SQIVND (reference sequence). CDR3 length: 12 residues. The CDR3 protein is CAGGQNNSPLHF. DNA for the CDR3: TGTGCCGGGGGACAGAATAATTCACCCCTCCACTTT.

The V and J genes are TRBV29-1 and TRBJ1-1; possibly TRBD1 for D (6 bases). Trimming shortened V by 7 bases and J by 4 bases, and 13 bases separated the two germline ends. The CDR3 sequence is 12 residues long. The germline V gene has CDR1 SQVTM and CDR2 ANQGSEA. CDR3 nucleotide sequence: TGCAGCGCTTACAGGGAGCTCACTGAAGCTTTCTTT. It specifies CSAYRELTEAFF.

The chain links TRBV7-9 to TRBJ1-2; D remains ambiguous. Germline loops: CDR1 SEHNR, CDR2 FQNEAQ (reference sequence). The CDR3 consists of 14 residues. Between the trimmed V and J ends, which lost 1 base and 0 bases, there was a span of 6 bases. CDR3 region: CASSLVSANYGYTF. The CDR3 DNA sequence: TGTGCCAGCAGCTTAGTCTCAGCTAACTATGGCTACACCTTC.

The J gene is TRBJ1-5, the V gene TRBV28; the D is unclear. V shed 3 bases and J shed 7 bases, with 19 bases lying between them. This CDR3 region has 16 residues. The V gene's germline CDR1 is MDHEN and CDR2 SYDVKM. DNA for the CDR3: TGTGCCAGCAGTTTTCAGGTCCGCGCCTCCGGCCAGCCCCAGCATTTT. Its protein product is CASSFQVRASGQPQHF.